The source of this TCR beta chain is a study of blood T cells in healthy people across ages. Across the whole study: Template switching recovered approximately one barcoded beta molecule for every two T cells. Whole-study results and caveats: Estimates based on one million T cells were treated as lower bounds. CMV status of donors was not determined, possibly confounding expanded clonotype changes.

Comment on this clonotype: Its antigen is not identified.

Together with a sample-barcoded 5' primer, a J-beta primer mix was included in a second PCR lasting about 6 to 11 cycles. TCRdb itself ran the 5' RACE reads through MiXCR, one entry per CDR3 protein. The sample has roughly 2 million distinct CDR3 sequences; approximately 50% are singletons. V was cut by 1 base and J by 1 base, with 14 bases left in between. Germline CDR1 and CDR2: MGHRA and YSYEKL. This CDR3 is 18 amino acids long. The V gene is TRBV4-1, the J gene TRBJ2-6; D remains unclear. What was sequenced was blood. The clonotype comes from a woman in her thirties or forties in good health. The CDR3 reads CASSQAPGLLSGANVLTF. CDR3 coding DNA: TGCGCCAGCAGCCAAGCACCGGGTCTGTTATCTGGGGCCAACGTCCTGACTTTC.